Following are 27 T cell receptor beta chains from one sample sequenced in a study of blood T cells in healthy people across ages. For the second PCR, which ran for 7 to 11 cycles, a sample-barcoded 5' primer and a J-beta primer mix were used. TCRdb independently ran MiXCR on the 5' RACE reads; one entry per CDR3 protein. Of fewer than 1,000,000 distinct CDR3 sequences in the sample, 44% are singletons; the top ten hold about a fifth. The material sequenced was blood. The source of these receptors is a man aged 55 to 69 in good health.

Worth noting for this clonotype: Germline and junction disagree at one end, which may indicate a read error. The V and J genes are TRBV29-1 and TRBJ2-3; D remains unclear. The CDR3 is made up of 13 amino acids. In germline, CDR1 is SQVTM, CDR2 ANQGSEA. CDR3 sequence: CSVEIDRTDRQYF. CDR3 DNA: TGCAGCGTTGAAATAGACCGCACAGATAGGCAGTATTTT.

CDR3 bases: TGTGCCAGCGGTATCCGGGACAGGGTCTTCCAAGAGACCCAGTACTTC. Translation: CASGIRDRVFQETQYF. J is TRBJ2-5 and V is TRBV5-6; 9 bases match TRBD1. This CDR3 contains 16 residues. The germline V gene encodes CDR1 SGHDT and CDR2 YYEEEE. The V segment lost 7 bases and the J segment 1 base; nucleotides outside the gene matches: 11.

The rearrangement joins TRBV4-1 to TRBJ1-1; a possible D gene is TRBD1 (6 bases). The length of the CDR3 is 16 residues. V lost 2 bases, J lost 0 bases, and 13 bases lay in between. CDR1 and CDR2 from the germline V gene are MGHRA and YSYEKL. This chain's CDR3 is CASSQSWRGMNTEAFF. In DNA form, the CDR3 reads TGCGCCAGCAGCCAAAGTTGGAGGGGGATGAACACTGAAGCTTTCTTT.

V usage is TRBV7-2 and J usage is TRBJ1-2, with D perhaps TRBD1 (6 bases). The CDR3 consists of 13 residues. The germline V gene has CDR1 SGHTA and CDR2 FQGNSA. V was clipped by 5 bases and J by 6 bases, with 13 bases between them. The CDR3 nucleotides read TGTGCCAGCAGCACAAGGACAGCGAATGGCTACACCTTC. As protein: CASSTRTANGYTF.

This chain uses TRBV15 with TRBJ2-3; D gene unclear. The ends were cut back, 5 bases at V and 4 bases at J, with 10 bases in the middle. This CDR3 is built from 13 residues. CDR1 and CDR2 (germline): LNHNV, YYDKDF (reference sequence). As DNA, the CDR3 is TGTGCCACCAGCCCGAGGAAGGCAGATACGCAGTATTTT. This translates into CATSPRKADTQYF. Together with reference TRBV15 and TRBJ2-3, the CDR3 gives the full variable domain: DAMVIQNPRYQVTQFGKPVTLSCSQTLNHNVMYWYQQKSSQAPKLLFHYYDKDFNNEADTPDNFQSRRPNTSFCFLDIRSPGLGDTAMYLCATSPRKADTQYFGPGTRLTVL.

This clonotype was detected a few times. V and J are TRBV2 and TRBJ1-6; 7 positions match TRBD1. CDR1 is SNHLY and CDR2 is FYNNEI in the germline V gene. The CDR3 covers 14 residues. V shed 3 bases, J shed 5 bases, and the junction held 1 base outside the gene matches. CDR3: CASSEGQNNSPLHF. CDR3 bases: TGTGCCAGCAGTGAGGGACAGAATAATTCACCCCTCCACTTT.

The V gene is TRBV6-5, the J gene TRBJ1-3; D remains ambiguous. The CDR3 runs 14 residues. V gave up 0 bases and J gave up 5 bases, with 8 bases separating them. Germline CDR1 and CDR2: MNHEY and SVGAGI. CDR3 coding DNA: TGTGCCAGCAGTTACTCGACGGGTAGAAACACCATATATTTT. Translation gives CASSYSTGRNTIYF.

The chain combines TRBV6-2 or TRBV6-3 with TRBJ2-1; unclear D gene. CDR3 length: 14 residues. Germline V gives CDR1 MNHEY, CDR2 SVGEGT. V dropped 5 bases and J dropped 0 bases, with 8 bases sitting between them. This CDR3 reads CASSPHSSYNEQFF. Written as DNA, the CDR3 is TGTGCCAGCAGTCCCCATAGCTCCTACAATGAGCAGTTCTTC.

J is TRBJ2-3 and V is TRBV14; 9 bases fit TRBD2. V shed 2 bases, J shed 0 bases, and the junction held 3 bases outside the gene matches. The CDR3 spans 16 residues. CDR1 SGHDN and CDR2 FVKESK come from the germline V gene. As DNA, the CDR3 is TGTGCCAGCAGCCAACTCCTAGCGGGAAGCACAGATACGCAGTATTTT. The encoded protein is CASSQLLAGSTDTQYF.

The rearrangement uses TRBV7-3 and TRBJ2-6; the D gene is possibly TRBD1 (5 bases). Germline CDR1 is SGHTA and CDR2 is FQGTGA. The CDR3 is 15 amino acids. V lost 3 bases to trimming and J lost 5 bases, with 11 bases between them. CDR3 nucleotides: TGTGCCAGCAGCTTGGAGACAGCTTGGGCCAACGTCCTGACTTTC. Amino acids: CASSLETAWANVLTF.

V and J are TRBV29-1 and TRBJ2-5; 11 positions agree with TRBD1. The CDR3 sequence is 15 residues long. The germline V gene has CDR1 SQVTM and CDR2 ANQGSEA. Unmatched junction bases numbered 7, after V lost 4 bases and J lost 3 bases. CDR3 loop: CSVARTGGSEETQYF. CDR3 nucleotide sequence: TGCAGCGTTGCTCGGACAGGGGGCTCTGAAGAGACCCAGTACTTC.

The chain is built from TRBV10-3 and TRBJ2-3; no definite D call. CDR1 is ENHRY and CDR2 is SYGVKD in the germline V gene. Trimming cost V 3 bases and J 1 base, with 2 bases left between them. The length of the CDR3 is 12 residues. This chain's CDR3 is CAISEGTDTQYF. DNA for the CDR3: TGTGCCATCAGTGAAGGCACAGATACGCAGTATTTT.

Remarks on this clonotype: A read error may produce the germline difference seen at one junction end. The J gene is TRBJ2-4, the V gene TRBV12-5; TRBD2 agrees at 9 bases. Looked up from germline, CDR1 is LGHNT and CDR2 is FRNRAP. This CDR3 is built from 19 residues. CDR3 residues: CASGLVRRGGILAKNIRYF. CDR3 in DNA: TGTGCTAGTGGTTTGGTACGGCGGGGGGGGATTTTAGCCAAAAACATTCGGTACTTC.

As for this clonotype: The germline gene is not matched at one end of the junction; a read error may be the cause. This rearrangement joins TRBV20-1 to TRBJ2-5, with 13 bases identical to TRBD2. The CDR3 has 16 amino acids. The germline CDR1 and CDR2 sequences are DFQATT and SNEGSKA (reference sequence). CDR3 sequence reads: CSATWTSGGTREIQYF. The CDR3 nucleotides are TGCAGTGCTACATGGACTAGCGGGGGAACACGAGAGATCCAGTACTTC.

This clonotype showed up many times. The DNA for the CDR3 is TGTGCCAGCAGGGGCACAGGGTCGGGGGAGCAGTACTTC. This gives the protein CASRGTGSGEQYF. The rearrangement links TRBV27 to TRBJ2-7, with D tentatively TRBD1 (6 bases). Germline CDR1 is MNHEY and CDR2 is SMNVEV (reference sequence). The CDR3 consists of 13 residues. V gave up 6 bases and J gave up 7 bases, with 16 bases separating them.

The rearrangement links TRBV7-8 to TRBJ1-6; D call uncertain. Germline V CDR1 and CDR2: SGHVS, FQNEAQ. The CDR3 consists of 13 residues. Trimming removed 2 bases from V and 8 bases from J, with 7 bases in between. The chain's CDR3 is CASSLPSYSPLHF. The CDR3 coding sequence is TGTGCCAGCAGCTTACCCTCGTATTCACCCCTCCACTTT.

This clonotype was seen a single time. This rearrangement joins TRBV14 to TRBJ1-4; D might be TRBD1 (6 bases). The CDR3 totals 18 residues. Germline CDR1 is SGHDN and CDR2 is FVKESK. The germline V and J ends were trimmed by 1 base and 7 bases, with 22 bases remaining between them. In nucleotides, the CDR3 is TGTGCCAGCAGCCAAGCAATTAGCGCCAGGGGAGAAAGTGAAAAACTGTTTTTT. Residues: CASSQAISARGESEKLFF.

This clonotype was observed a few times. The chain employs TRBV6-2 or TRBV6-3 and TRBJ2-7; 7 bases line up with TRBD2. The DNA matches TRBJ2-4 better at its end, which makes the J call doubtful. CDR3 size: 13 residues. Germline CDR1 is MNHEY and CDR2 is SVGEGT. The CDR3 DNA reads as TGTGCCAGCAGGGAATCGGGGGGAGACATTCAGTACTTC. Encoded protein: CASRESGGDIQYF.

The gene calls are TRBV29-1 and TRBJ2-3; D unclear. Trimming pared 3 bases from V and 0 bases from J, leaving 4 bases between. CDR1 is SQVTM and CDR2 is ANQGSEA in the germline V gene. This CDR3 spans 12 amino acids. The CDR3 loop reads CSVEASTDTQYF. Here the CDR3 DNA reads TGCAGCGTTGAGGCTAGCACAGATACGCAGTATTTT.

V gene TRBV29-1 combines with J gene TRBJ1-1; possibly TRBD1 for D (5 bases). The length of the CDR3 is 12 residues. V was shortened by 3 bases and J by 1 base, with 6 bases between the two germline ends. The germline V gene encodes CDR1 SQVTM and CDR2 ANQGSEA. CDR3 nucleotides: TGCAGCGTTGAGAGGGGGAACACTGAAGCTTTCTTT. Amino acid sequence: CSVERGNTEAFF.

This clonotype was observed a few times. This rearrangement joins TRBV12-3 or TRBV12-4 to TRBJ1-2; TRBD1 matches 8 bases. V lost 5 bases, J lost 2 bases, and 16 bases stayed unmatched. The CDR3 contains 18 residues. The CDR3 DNA reads as TGTGCCAGCAGTCGTGGGGCCTACTTCGGACAGGGAAACTATGGCTACACCTTC. Translated: CASSRGAYFGQGNYGYTF.

This clonotype was observed once. The chain joins TRBV4-3 to TRBJ2-7; perhaps TRBD1 as D (6 bases). V was cut by 1 base and J by 3 bases, with 13 bases left in between. Germline CDR1 is LGHNA and CDR2 is YSLEER. CDR3 size: 15 residues. As DNA, the CDR3 is TGCGCCAGCAGCCAAGTGTCAGGGGCAGGCTACGAGCAGTACTTC. Its translation is CASSQVSGAGYEQYF.

This clonotype was picked up a small number of times. The gene calls are TRBV15 and TRBJ2-7; tentative D call: TRBD2 (5 bases). V was shortened by 0 bases and J by 6 bases, with 21 bases between the two germline ends. CDR1 LNHNV and CDR2 YYDKDF come from the germline V gene (reference sequence). The CDR3 runs 17 residues. CDR3 sequence (DNA): TGTGCCACCAGCAGAGATCTTGCGGGTTTTGGCTCCGCCGAGCAGTACTTC. It translates to CATSRDLAGFGSAEQYF.

This clonotype has just a few counts. This sequence joins TRBV20-1 and TRBJ2-5, with 13 bases aligning to TRBD2. Germline loops: CDR1 DFQATT, CDR2 SNEGSKA (reference sequence). This CDR3 contains 16 residues. Unmatched junction bases numbered 5, after V lost 2 bases and J lost 2 bases. The CDR3 DNA reads as TGCAGTGCTAGAATTTGGACTAGCGGGGGACAAGAGACCCAGTACTTC. Protein sequence: CSARIWTSGGQETQYF.

As concerns this clonotype: Mismatch with germline at one junction end may stem from a read error. The chain uses TRBV4-2 and TRBJ2-1, with D perhaps TRBD1 or TRBD2 (5 bases each). Germline V gene lookup returns CDR1 LGHNA and CDR2 YNFKEQ. The CDR3 runs to 17 residues. The CDR3 DNA sequence: TGTGCCGGCAGCCAATACGGCCCAGGGAGCTCCTACAATGAGCAGTTCTTC. Translated: CAGSQYGPGSSYNEQFF.

The chain is built from TRBV12-3 or TRBV12-4 and TRBJ2-2; D ambiguous. The V end was cut by 3 bases, the J end by 9 bases, with 8 bases between. This CDR3 has 12 residues. The CDR3 sequence: CASSFGEWELFF. The CDR3 DNA reads as TGTGCCAGCAGTTTCGGTGAATGGGAGCTGTTTTTT.

V usage is TRBV6-5 and J usage is TRBJ1-2; D possibly corresponds to TRBD1 (5 bases). Between the trimmed V and J ends, which lost 6 bases and 6 bases, there was a span of 17 bases. This CDR3 region has 14 residues. CDR1 is MNHEY and CDR2 is SVGAGI in the germline V gene. In DNA form, the CDR3 reads TGTGCCAGCAGGTCCGGGACCTGGAATAATGGCTACACCTTC. It encodes CASRSGTWNNGYTF.